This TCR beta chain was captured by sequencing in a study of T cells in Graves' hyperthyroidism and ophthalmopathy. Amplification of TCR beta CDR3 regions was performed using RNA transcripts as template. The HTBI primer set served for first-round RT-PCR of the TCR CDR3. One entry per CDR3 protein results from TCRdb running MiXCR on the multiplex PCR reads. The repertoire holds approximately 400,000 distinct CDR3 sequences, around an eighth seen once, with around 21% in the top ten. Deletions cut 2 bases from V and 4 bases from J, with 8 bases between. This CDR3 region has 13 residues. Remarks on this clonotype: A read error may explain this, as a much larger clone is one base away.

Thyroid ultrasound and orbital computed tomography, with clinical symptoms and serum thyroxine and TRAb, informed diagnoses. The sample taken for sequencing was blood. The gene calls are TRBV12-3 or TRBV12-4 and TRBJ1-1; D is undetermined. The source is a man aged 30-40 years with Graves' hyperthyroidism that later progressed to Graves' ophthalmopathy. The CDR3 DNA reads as TGTGCCAGCAGTTTAAAGTGCTCCACTGAAGCTTTCTTT. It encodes CASSLKCSTEAFF.